The T cell receptor beta chain described here comes from a study of patients and donors after allogeneic stem cell transplantation. V lost 5 bases, J lost 4 bases, and 4 bases stayed unmatched. CDR3 length equals 14 residues. The V gene's germline CDR1 is SEHNR and CDR2 FQNEAQ (reference sequence). TCRdb reprocessed the RT-PCR reads with MiXCR, giving one entry per CDR3 protein. This table holds about 160,000 distinct CDR3 sequences, over 25% found once. This clonotype was observed a handful of times. The clonotype comes from a human donor who was either an allogeneic HSCT recipient or a stem cell or donor lymphocyte infusion donor (not recorded which). It is not recorded whose cells these are; they may come from a transplant donor. The sequencing sample was made of blood, either unsorted or a sorted T cell fraction (not recorded which). The chain uses TRBV7-9 and TRBJ1-5; 8 bases align to TRBD1. CDR3 DNA: TGTGCCAGCAGCCCCCAGGGGGCGAATCAGCCCCAGCATTTT. It yields the protein CASSPQGANQPQHF.